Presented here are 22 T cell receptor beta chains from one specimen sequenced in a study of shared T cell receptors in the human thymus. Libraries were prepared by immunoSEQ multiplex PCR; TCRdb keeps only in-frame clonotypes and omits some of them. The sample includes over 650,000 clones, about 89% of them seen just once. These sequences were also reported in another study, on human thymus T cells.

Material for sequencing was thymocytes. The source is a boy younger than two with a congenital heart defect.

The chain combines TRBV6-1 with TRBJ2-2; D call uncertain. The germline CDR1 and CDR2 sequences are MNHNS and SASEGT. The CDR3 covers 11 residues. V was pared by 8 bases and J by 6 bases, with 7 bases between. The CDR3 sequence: CASRYPGELFF. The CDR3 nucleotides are TGTGCCAGCCGCTACCCCGGGGAGCTGTTTTTT.

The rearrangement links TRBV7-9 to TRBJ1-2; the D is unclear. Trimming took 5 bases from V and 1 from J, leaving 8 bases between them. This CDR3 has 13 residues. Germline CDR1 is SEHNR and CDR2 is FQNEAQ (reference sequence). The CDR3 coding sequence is TGTGCCAGCAGCCTGAGCATTAACTATGGCTACACCTTC. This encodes CASSLSINYGYTF.

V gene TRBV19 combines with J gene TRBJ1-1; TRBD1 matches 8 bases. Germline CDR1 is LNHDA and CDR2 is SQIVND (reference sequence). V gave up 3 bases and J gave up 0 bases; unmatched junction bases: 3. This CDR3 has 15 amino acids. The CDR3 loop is CASSIRQGMNTEAFF. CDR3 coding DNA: TGTGCCAGTAGTATTCGACAGGGGATGAACACTGAAGCTTTCTTT.

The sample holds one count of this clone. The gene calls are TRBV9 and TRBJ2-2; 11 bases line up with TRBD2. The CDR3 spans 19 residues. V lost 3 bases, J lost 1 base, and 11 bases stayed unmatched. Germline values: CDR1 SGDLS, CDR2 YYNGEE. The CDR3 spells CASSGSSGGKRENTGELFF. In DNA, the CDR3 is TGTGCCAGCAGCGGATCTAGCGGGGGGAAACGTGAGAACACCGGGGAGCTGTTTTTT.

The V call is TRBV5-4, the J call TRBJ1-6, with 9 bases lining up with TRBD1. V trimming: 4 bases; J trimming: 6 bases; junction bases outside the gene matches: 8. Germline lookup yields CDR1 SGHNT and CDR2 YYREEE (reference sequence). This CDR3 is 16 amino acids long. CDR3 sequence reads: CASSHEPGQGNSPLHF. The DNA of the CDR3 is TGTGCCAGCAGCCATGAGCCGGGACAGGGTAATTCACCCCTCCACTTT. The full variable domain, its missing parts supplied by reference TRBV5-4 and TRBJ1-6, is ETGVTQSPTHLIKTRGQQVTLRCSSQSGHNTVSWYQQALGQGPQFIFQYYREEENGRGNFPPRFSGLQFPNYSSELNVNALELDDSALYLCASSHEPGQGNSPLHFGNGTRLTVT.

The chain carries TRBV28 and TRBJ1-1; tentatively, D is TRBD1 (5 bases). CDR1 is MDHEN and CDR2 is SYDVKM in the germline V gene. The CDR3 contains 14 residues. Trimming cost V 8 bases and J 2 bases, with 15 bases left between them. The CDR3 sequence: CASRTREVNTEAFF. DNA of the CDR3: TGTGCCAGCCGGACCAGGGAAGTCAACACTGAAGCTTTCTTT.

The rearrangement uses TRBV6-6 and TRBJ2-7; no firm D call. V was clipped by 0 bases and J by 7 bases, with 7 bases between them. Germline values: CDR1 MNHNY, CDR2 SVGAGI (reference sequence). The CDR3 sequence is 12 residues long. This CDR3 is CASSYSNGEQYF. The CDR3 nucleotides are TGTGCCAGCAGTTACTCGAACGGGGAGCAGTACTTC.

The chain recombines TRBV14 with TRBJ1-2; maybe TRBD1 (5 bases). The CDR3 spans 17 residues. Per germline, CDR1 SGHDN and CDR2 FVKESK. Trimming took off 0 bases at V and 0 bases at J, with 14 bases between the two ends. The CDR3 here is CASSQEPEDTANYGYTF. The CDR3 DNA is TGTGCCAGCAGCCAAGAACCCGAGGACACCGCTAACTATGGCTACACCTTC.

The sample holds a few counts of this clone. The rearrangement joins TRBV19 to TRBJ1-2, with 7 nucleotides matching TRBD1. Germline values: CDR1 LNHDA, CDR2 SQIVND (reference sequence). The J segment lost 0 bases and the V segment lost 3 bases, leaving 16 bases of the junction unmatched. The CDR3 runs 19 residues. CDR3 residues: CASSIKPRAGGSSNYGYTF. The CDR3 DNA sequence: TGTGCCAGTAGTATTAAGCCTCGGGCAGGGGGGTCATCTAACTATGGCTACACCTTC.

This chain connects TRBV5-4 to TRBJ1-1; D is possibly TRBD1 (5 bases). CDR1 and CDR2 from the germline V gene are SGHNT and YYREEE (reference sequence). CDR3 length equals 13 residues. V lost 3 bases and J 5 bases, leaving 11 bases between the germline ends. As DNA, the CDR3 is TGTGCCAGCAGCTGTGGGGGGGGGACTGAAGCTTTCTTT. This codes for CASSCGGGTEAFF.

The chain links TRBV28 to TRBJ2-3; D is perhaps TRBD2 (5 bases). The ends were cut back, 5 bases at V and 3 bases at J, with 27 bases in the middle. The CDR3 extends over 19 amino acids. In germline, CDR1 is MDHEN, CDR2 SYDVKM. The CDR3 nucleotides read TGTGCCAGCAGTCTAAGCCTAGCCCCCGAAAGCCCTACAACAGATACGCAGTATTTT. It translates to CASSLSLAPESPTTDTQYF.

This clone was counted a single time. The CDR3: CASSPDRDSRSYYYEQYF. The DNA of the CDR3 is TGTGCCAGCTCACCGGATCGGGACAGTAGAAGTTACTACTACGAGCAGTACTTC. The chain is built from TRBV18 and TRBJ2-7; 7 bases fit TRBD1. This CDR3 has 18 residues. The germline V gene encodes CDR1 KGHSH and CDR2 LQKENI. Germline trimming cut 3 bases from V and 3 bases from J; bases unmatched to any gene: 17. Supplemented by reference TRBV18 and TRBJ2-7, the full variable domain reads NAGVMQNPRHLVRRRGQEARLRCSPMKGHSHVYWYRQLPEEGLKFMVYLQKENIIDESGMPKERFSAEFPKEGPSILRIQQVVRGDSAAYFCASSPDRDSRSYYYEQYFGPGTRLTVT.

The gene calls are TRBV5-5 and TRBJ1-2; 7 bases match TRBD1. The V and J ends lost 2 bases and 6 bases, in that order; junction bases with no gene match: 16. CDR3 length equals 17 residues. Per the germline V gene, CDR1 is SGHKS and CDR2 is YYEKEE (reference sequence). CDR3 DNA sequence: TGTGCCAGCAGCTTCTTATGGGATAATAGGGGGCGCGATGGCTACACCTTC. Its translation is CASSFLWDNRGRDGYTF.

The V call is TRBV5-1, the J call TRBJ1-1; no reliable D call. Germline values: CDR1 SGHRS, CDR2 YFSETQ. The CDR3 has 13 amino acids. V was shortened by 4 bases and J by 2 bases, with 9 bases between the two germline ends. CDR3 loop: CASSPGGNTEAFF. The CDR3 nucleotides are TGCGCCAGCAGCCCTGGAGGAAACACTGAAGCTTTCTTT.

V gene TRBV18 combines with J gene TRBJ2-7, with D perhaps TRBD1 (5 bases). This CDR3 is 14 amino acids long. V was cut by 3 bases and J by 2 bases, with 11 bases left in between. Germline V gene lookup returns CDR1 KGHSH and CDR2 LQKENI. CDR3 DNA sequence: TGTGCCAGCTCACCGGACACCCGCACCTACGAGCAGTACTTC. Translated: CASSPDTRTYEQYF.

The CDR3 region is CASCGTGWNEQYF. The CDR3 nucleotides read TGTGCCAGCTGCGGGACAGGGTGGAACGAGCAGTACTTC. The chain links TRBV6-6 to TRBJ2-7, with 9 bases identical to TRBD1. This CDR3 region has 13 residues. Germline trimming cut 8 bases from V and 5 bases from J; bases unmatched to any gene: 7. Germline lookup yields CDR1 MNHNY and CDR2 SVGAGI (reference sequence).

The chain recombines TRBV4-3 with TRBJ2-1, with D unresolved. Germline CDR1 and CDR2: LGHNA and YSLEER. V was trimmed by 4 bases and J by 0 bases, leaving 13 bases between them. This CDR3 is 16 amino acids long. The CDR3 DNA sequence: TGCGCCAGCAGCCGAGCCGACTCGAGCTCCTACAATGAGCAGTTCTTC. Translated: CASSRADSSSYNEQFF.

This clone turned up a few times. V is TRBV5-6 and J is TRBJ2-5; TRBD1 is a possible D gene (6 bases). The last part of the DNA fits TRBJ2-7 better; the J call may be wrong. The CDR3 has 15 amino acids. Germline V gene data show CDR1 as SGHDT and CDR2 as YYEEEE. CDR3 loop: CASSDPDSPSGEQYF. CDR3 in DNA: TGTGCCAGCAGCGATCCGGACAGCCCGTCTGGCGAGCAGTACTTC.

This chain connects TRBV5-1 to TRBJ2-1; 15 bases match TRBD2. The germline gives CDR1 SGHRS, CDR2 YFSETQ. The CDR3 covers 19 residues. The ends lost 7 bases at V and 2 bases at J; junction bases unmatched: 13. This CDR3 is CASCPGLAGGKLTYNEQFF. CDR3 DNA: TGCGCCAGCTGTCCGGGACTAGCGGGAGGAAAACTCACCTACAATGAGCAGTTCTTC.

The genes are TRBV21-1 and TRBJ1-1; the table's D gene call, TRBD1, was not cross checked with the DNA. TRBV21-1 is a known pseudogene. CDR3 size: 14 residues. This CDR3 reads CASIRTGYGKKAFF. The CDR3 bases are TGTGCCAGCATCCGGACAGGGTATGGGAAAAAAGCTTTCTTT.

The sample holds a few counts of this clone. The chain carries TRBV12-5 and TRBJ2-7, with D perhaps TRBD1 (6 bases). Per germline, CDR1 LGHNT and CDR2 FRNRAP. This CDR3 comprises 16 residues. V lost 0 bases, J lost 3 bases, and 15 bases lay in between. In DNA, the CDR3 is TGTGCTAGTGGTTTGGTAGGACGGACAGTGGACTACGAGCAGTACTTC. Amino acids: CASGLVGRTVDYEQYF.

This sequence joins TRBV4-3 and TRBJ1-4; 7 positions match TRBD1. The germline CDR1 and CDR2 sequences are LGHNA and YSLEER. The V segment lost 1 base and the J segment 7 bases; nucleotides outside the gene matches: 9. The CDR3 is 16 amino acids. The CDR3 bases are TGCGCCAGCAGCCAAGTCTCAGACAGGGAGACTGAAAAACTGTTTTTT. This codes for CASSQVSDRETEKLFF.